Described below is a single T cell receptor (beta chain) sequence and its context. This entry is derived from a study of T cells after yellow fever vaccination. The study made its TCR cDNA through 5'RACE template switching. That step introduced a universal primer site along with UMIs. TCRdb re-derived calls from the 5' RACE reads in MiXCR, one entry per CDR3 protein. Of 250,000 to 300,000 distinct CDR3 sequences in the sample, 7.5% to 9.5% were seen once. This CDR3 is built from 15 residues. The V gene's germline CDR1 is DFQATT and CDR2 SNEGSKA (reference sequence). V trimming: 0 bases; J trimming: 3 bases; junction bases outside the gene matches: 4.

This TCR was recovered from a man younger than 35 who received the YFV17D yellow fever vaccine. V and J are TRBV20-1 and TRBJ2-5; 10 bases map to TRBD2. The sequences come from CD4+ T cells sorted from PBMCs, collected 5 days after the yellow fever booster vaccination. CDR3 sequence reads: CSARELAGAKETQYF. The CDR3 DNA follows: TGCAGTGCTAGAGAGCTAGCGGGAGCCAAAGAGACCCAGTACTTC.